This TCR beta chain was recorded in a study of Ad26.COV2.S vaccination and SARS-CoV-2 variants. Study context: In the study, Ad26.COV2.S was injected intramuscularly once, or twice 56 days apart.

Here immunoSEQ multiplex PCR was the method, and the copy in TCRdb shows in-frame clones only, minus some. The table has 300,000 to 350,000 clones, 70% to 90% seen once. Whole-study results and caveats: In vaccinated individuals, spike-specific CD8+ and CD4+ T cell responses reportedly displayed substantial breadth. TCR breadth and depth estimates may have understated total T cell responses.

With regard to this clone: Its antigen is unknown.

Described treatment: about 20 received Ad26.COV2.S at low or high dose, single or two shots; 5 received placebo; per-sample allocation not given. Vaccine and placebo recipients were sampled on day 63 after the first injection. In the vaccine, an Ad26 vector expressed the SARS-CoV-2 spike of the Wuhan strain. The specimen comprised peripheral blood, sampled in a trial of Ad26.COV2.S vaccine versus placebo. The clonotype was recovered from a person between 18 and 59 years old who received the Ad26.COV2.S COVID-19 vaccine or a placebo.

The CDR3 DNA sequence: TGTGCCAGCAGTTGGGGGGCGTCTGGAAACACCATATATTTT. This sequence encodes CASSWGASGNTIYF. The chain links TRBV6-6 to TRBJ1-3; the D gene is possibly TRBD1 (6 bases). Germline CDR1 MNHNY, CDR2 SVGAGI (reference sequence). V lost 4 bases, J lost 1 base, and 8 bases lay in between. There are 14 residues in the CDR3.